These T cell receptor beta chains were read from a single sample in a study of blood T cell repertoires in COVID-19. Sequenced by immunoSEQ multiplex PCR; TCRdb stores in-frame clones only, minus some. This repertoire shows approximately 69,000 clones, 60% to 80% found once; its top ten account for more than 15%. Sequences were obtained from peripheral blood. Source of these receptors: a man aged 55 to 70 with acute or convalescent COVID-19. CDR3s include the opening cysteine and the closing phenylalanine or tryptophan. The D gene is left open where the match is weak. A clone size is listed for some rows: how often the clone was seen (once, few, many), or a class if it is expanded.

J gene: TRBJ1-2; clone size: -; D gene: -; V gene: TRBV9; CDR3 DNA: TGTGCCAGCAGCGTATCAGGGGATGGCTACACCTTC; CDR3 protein: CASSVSGDGYTF
J gene: TRBJ1-1; clone size: -; D gene: TRBD1; V gene: TRBV3-1/TRBV3-2; CDR3 DNA: TGTGCCAGCAGCCAAGACCGGGACAGGGCACACGATGGAGCTTTCTTT; CDR3 protein: CASSQDRDRAHDGAFF
J gene: TRBJ1-5; clone size: many; D gene: -; V gene: TRBV6-2/TRBV6-3; CDR3 DNA: TGTGCCAGCAGTTACTTGGGGGCGTTAAGCAATCAGCCCCAGCATTTT; CDR3 protein: CASSYLGALSNQPQHF
J gene: TRBJ2-3; clone size: -; D gene: TRBD2; V gene: TRBV3-1/TRBV3-2; CDR3 DNA: TGTGCCAGCAGCCAAGGACTAGCGGGGGGGCGGACAGATACGCAGTATTTT; CDR3 protein: CASSQGLAGGRTDTQYF
J gene: TRBJ2-1; clone size: once; D gene: TRBD2; V gene: TRBV4-3; CDR3 DNA: TGCGCCAGCAGCCAAGATACGTACCAAGCGGGGTATAATGAGCAGTTCTTC; CDR3 protein: CASSQDTYQAGYNEQFF
J gene: TRBJ1-4; clone size: -; D gene: -; V gene: TRBV9; CDR3 DNA: TGTGCCAGCAGCGCCTCTCACGGAGTGGCTGAAAAACTGTTTTTT; CDR3 protein: CASSASHGVAEKLFF
J gene: TRBJ1-6; clone size: -; D gene: TRBD1; V gene: TRBV4-3; CDR3 DNA: TGCGCCAGCAGCCAAGGTTTTCAACAGGGGGTTAATTCACCCCTCCACTTT; CDR3 protein: CASSQGFQQGVNSPLHF
J gene: TRBJ2-3; clone size: -; D gene: -; V gene: TRBV7-2; CDR3 DNA: TGTGCCAGCAGCTTAGAGTCAGCGGTCACAACGCAGTATTTT; CDR3 protein: CASSLESAVTTQYF
J gene: TRBJ1-3; clone size: -; D gene: -; V gene: TRBV5-8; CDR3 DNA: TGTGCCAGCAGCTTGGTGCAGGCATACTCTGGAAACACCATATATTTT; CDR3 protein: CASSLVQAYSGNTIYF
J gene: TRBJ2-7; clone size: -; D gene: -; V gene: TRBV7-9; CDR3 DNA: TGTGCCAGCAGCTTTCCCCCGACAGGAAACTACGAGCAGTACTTC; CDR3 protein: CASSFPPTGNYEQYF
J gene: TRBJ1-2; clone size: -; D gene: -; V gene: TRBV27; CDR3 DNA: TGTGCCAGCAGTTTTGGGTACAGGGTGGGCGTTGGGGATGGCTACACCTTC; CDR3 protein: CASSFGYRVGVGDGYTF
J gene: TRBJ1-2; clone size: -; D gene: -; V gene: TRBV28; CDR3 DNA: TGTGCCAGCAGTTTCGGACAGACTCATAACTATGGCTACACCTTC; CDR3 protein: CASSFGQTHNYGYTF
J gene: TRBJ2-7; clone size: -; D gene: -; V gene: TRBV5-8; CDR3 DNA: TGTGCCAGCAGCTTCGGACAGACCTACGAGCAGTACTTC; CDR3 protein: CASSFGQTYEQYF
J gene: TRBJ1-2; clone size: -; D gene: -; V gene: TRBV24-1; CDR3 DNA: TGTGCCACCAGTGACCCCACACGGACAGCTGACTACACCTTC; CDR3 protein: CATSDPTRTADYTF
J gene: TRBJ1-2; clone size: -; D gene: TRBD1; V gene: TRBV6-2/TRBV6-3; CDR3 DNA: TGTGCCAGCAGTAAACAGGGGGAAGTTCGTTTCGGCTACACCTTC; CDR3 protein: CASSKQGEVRFGYTF
J gene: TRBJ1-1; clone size: -; D gene: -; V gene: TRBV5-4; CDR3 DNA: TGTGCCAGCAGCTTGGGCGGAGCGGGGAGAGGCACTGAAGCTTTCTTT; CDR3 protein: CASSLGGAGRGTEAFF
J gene: TRBJ1-2; clone size: -; D gene: TRBD1; V gene: TRBV30; CDR3 DNA: TGTGCCTGGAGCAGGGACAGGGCAAGCTACACCTTC; CDR3 protein: CAWSRDRASYTF
J gene: TRBJ2-2; clone size: once; D gene: TRBD2; V gene: TRBV5-4; CDR3 DNA: TGTGCCAACGGGGGGGGACTGGATAACACCGGGGAGCTGTTTTTT; CDR3 protein: CANGGGLDNTGELFF
J gene: TRBJ1-5; clone size: -; D gene: TRBD1; V gene: TRBV15; CDR3 DNA: TGTGCCACCCAAGCCGGACAGGGGAGGGGGGCCCAGCATTTT; CDR3 protein: CATQAGQGRGAQHF
J gene: TRBJ1-6; clone size: -; D gene: TRBD1; V gene: TRBV5-1; CDR3 DNA: TGCGCCAGCAGCCGGGACAGGGGCGAAAATTCACCCCTCCACTTT; CDR3 protein: CASSRDRGENSPLHF
J gene: TRBJ1-2; clone size: -; D gene: TRBD1; V gene: TRBV18; CDR3 DNA: TGTGCCAGCTCACCACCGGGTCAAATGACAGGGAACTATGGCTACACCTTC; CDR3 protein: CASSPPGQMTGNYGYTF
J gene: TRBJ1-4; clone size: -; D gene: -; V gene: TRBV4-3; CDR3 DNA: TGCGCCAGCAGCCAAGATATCCCCAACCAGGAGGGTGGAGAAAAACTGTTTTTT; CDR3 protein: CASSQDIPNQEGGEKLFF
J gene: TRBJ1-5; clone size: -; D gene: -; V gene: TRBV5-8; CDR3 DNA: TGTGCCAGCACCACTCGACAGAGGAACAATCAGCCCCAGCATTTT; CDR3 protein: CASTTRQRNNQPQHF
J gene: TRBJ1-3; clone size: -; D gene: TRBD1; V gene: TRBV5-8; CDR3 DNA: TGTGCCAGCAGCCCCGGGACAGCATCTGGAAACACCATATATTTT; CDR3 protein: CASSPGTASGNTIYF
J gene: TRBJ2-7; clone size: -; D gene: TRBD2; V gene: TRBV6-1; CDR3 DNA: TGTGCCAGCAGTGACCTAGCGGGGAGCTCCTACGAGCAGTACTTC; CDR3 protein: CASSDLAGSSYEQYF
J gene: TRBJ1-2; clone size: -; D gene: -; V gene: TRBV5-8; CDR3 DNA: TGTGCCAGCAGCACCCCAGCGGGAGGGGCTAACTATGGCTACACCTTC; CDR3 protein: CASSTPAGGANYGYTF
J gene: TRBJ2-3; clone size: -; D gene: -; V gene: TRBV3-1/TRBV3-2; CDR3 DNA: TGTGCCAGCAGCCTACAGGTAACTAGCACAGATACGCAGTATTTT; CDR3 protein: CASSLQVTSTDTQYF
J gene: TRBJ2-5; clone size: -; D gene: TRBD1; V gene: TRBV7-2; CDR3 DNA: TGTGCCAGCAGCTTTTGGACAGGGAGTGAGACCCAGTACTTC; CDR3 protein: CASSFWTGSETQYF
J gene: TRBJ2-7; clone size: few; D gene: -; V gene: TRBV7-2; CDR3 DNA: TGTGCCAGCAGCTTAAGGGACAAGAACTACGAGCAGTACTTC; CDR3 protein: CASSLRDKNYEQYF
J gene: TRBJ2-1; clone size: -; D gene: TRBD1; V gene: TRBV7-2; CDR3 DNA: TGTGCCAGCAGCTTAGGACAGGGGAAAAATGAGCAGTTCTTC; CDR3 protein: CASSLGQGKNEQFF
J gene: TRBJ1-1; clone size: few; D gene: -; V gene: TRBV25-1; CDR3 DNA: TGTGCCAGCAGCCGGAATATGGGGAGATCGAACACTGAAGCTTTCTTT; CDR3 protein: CASSRNMGRSNTEAFF
J gene: TRBJ1-4; clone size: -; D gene: -; V gene: TRBV2; CDR3 DNA: TGTGCCAGCGGTAGGGGTTTCGAAAAACTGTTTTTT; CDR3 protein: CASGRGFEKLFF
J gene: TRBJ1-5; clone size: -; D gene: -; V gene: TRBV6-5; CDR3 DNA: TGTGCCAGCAGCCCAGAAAGAGGGAACAATCAGCCCCAGCATTTT; CDR3 protein: CASSPERGNNQPQHF
J gene: TRBJ2-1; clone size: -; D gene: TRBD2; V gene: TRBV5-8; CDR3 DNA: TGTGCCAGCAGCTCATGGACTAGCGGGGGCAACAATGAGCAGTTCTTC; CDR3 protein: CASSSWTSGGNNEQFF
J gene: TRBJ2-7; clone size: -; D gene: TRBD1; V gene: TRBV5-1; CDR3 DNA: TGCGCCAGCAGCCCGGACAGGGTAACCTACGAGCAGTACTTC; CDR3 protein: CASSPDRVTYEQYF
J gene: TRBJ2-7; clone size: -; D gene: -; V gene: TRBV19; CDR3 DNA: TGTGCCAGTAGTAAACAAGTAACCTACGAGCAGTACTTC; CDR3 protein: CASSKQVTYEQYF
J gene: TRBJ2-5; clone size: once; D gene: -; V gene: TRBV28; CDR3 DNA: TGTGCCAGCAGTTCACAGACGGTGAAGACCCAGTACTTC; CDR3 protein: CASSSQTVKTQYF
J gene: TRBJ1-1; clone size: -; D gene: -; V gene: TRBV7-3; CDR3 DNA: TGTGCCAGCAGCGCTACTGCGAACACTGAAGCTTTCTTT; CDR3 protein: CASSATANTEAFF
J gene: TRBJ1-1; clone size: -; D gene: -; V gene: TRBV5-1; CDR3 DNA: TGCGCCAGCAGTTCCCAGGGCCGCCAGGGGACTGAAGCTTTCTTT; CDR3 protein: CASSSQGRQGTEAFF
J gene: TRBJ2-7; clone size: -; D gene: -; V gene: TRBV11-2; CDR3 DNA: TGTGCCAGCAGCTTAGAGGGGACACCTCTCCTCTACGAGCAGTACTTC; CDR3 protein: CASSLEGTPLLYEQYF
J gene: TRBJ1-4; clone size: -; D gene: -; V gene: TRBV6-6; CDR3 DNA: TGTGCCAGCAGTTACGGACAGACTAATGAAAAACTGTTTTTT; CDR3 protein: CASSYGQTNEKLFF
J gene: TRBJ1-2; clone size: few; D gene: -; V gene: TRBV20-1; CDR3 DNA: TGCAGTGCTCTCTATGGCTACACCTTC; CDR3 protein: CSALYGYTF
J gene: TRBJ2-7; clone size: -; D gene: -; V gene: TRBV29-1; CDR3 DNA: TGCAGCGTCCAAGGAGGATTCTACGAGCAGTACTTC; CDR3 protein: CSVQGGFYEQYF
J gene: TRBJ2-2; clone size: -; D gene: -; V gene: TRBV6-5; CDR3 DNA: TGTGCCAGCAATCCACAGGGACGCGGCGGGGAGCTGTTTTTT; CDR3 protein: CASNPQGRGGELFF